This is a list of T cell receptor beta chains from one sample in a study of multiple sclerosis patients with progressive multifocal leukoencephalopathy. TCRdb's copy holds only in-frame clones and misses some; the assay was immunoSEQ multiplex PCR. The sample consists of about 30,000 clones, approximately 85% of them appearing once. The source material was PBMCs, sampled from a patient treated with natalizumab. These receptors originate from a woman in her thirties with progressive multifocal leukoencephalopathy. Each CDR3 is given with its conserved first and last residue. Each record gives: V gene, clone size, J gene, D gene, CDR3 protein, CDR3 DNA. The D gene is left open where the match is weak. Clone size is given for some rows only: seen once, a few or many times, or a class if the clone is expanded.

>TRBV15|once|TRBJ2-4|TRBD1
CATRGTGTKNIQYF
TGTGCCACCAGGGGGACAGGAACCAAAAACATTCAGTACTTC
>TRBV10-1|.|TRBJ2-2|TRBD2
CASSDPTSGRNTGELFF
TGCGCCAGCAGTGACCCGACTAGCGGGAGGAACACCGGGGAGCTGTTTTTT
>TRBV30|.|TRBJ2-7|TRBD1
CAYTGELGYEQYF
TGTGCCTACACAGGGGAGTTAGGCTACGAGCAGTACTTC
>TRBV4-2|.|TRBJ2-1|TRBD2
CASSQVLAAEQFF
TGTGCCAGCAGCCAAGTTCTAGCGGCTGAGCAGTTCTTC
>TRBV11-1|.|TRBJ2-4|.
CASSPSWDKNIQYF
TGTGCCAGCAGCCCCTCTTGGGACAAAAACATTCAGTACTTC
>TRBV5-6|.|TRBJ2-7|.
CASSLRQPYEQYF
TGTGCCAGCAGCTTGAGACAGCCCTACGAGCAGTACTTC
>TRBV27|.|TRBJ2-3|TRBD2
CASSFPLAGGPYTDTQYF
TGTGCCAGCAGTTTCCCCCTAGCGGGAGGGCCCTACACAGATACGCAGTATTTT
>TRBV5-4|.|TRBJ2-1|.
CASSEGPRVNEQFF
TGTGCCAGCAGCGAGGGACCGAGAGTCAATGAGCAGTTCTTC
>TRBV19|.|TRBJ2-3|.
CASSSLVTTDTQYF
TGTGCCAGTAGTTCGCTAGTTACTACAGATACGCAGTATTTT
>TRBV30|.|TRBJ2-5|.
CAWSVGGETQYF
TGTGCCTGGAGTGTGGGTGGCGAGACCCAGTACTTC
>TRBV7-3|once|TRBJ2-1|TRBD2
CASSVHSGGTYNEQFF
TGTGCCAGCAGCGTTCATAGCGGGGGAACCTACAATGAGCAGTTCTTC
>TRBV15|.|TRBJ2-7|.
CATSSAGGRLEQYF
TGTGCCACCAGCAGTGCCGGGGGCCGGCTCGAGCAGTACTTC
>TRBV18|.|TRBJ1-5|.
CASSPGQVSPQHF
TGTGCCAGCTCACCGGGACAAGTTTCGCCCCAGCATTTT
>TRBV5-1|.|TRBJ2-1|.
CASSLAERGSYNEQFF
TGCGCCAGCAGCCTTGCGGAACGGGGGTCCTACAATGAGCAGTTCTTC
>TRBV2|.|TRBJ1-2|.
CASSDEANYGYTF
TGTGCCAGCAGTGATGAGGCTAACTATGGCTACACCTTC
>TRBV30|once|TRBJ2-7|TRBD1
CAWGTEDRVGEQYF
TGTGCCTGGGGAACCGAGGACAGGGTGGGGGAGCAGTACTTC
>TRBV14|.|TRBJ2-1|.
CASSQFPRDPYNEQFF
TGTGCCAGCAGCCAGTTTCCCCGGGACCCCTACAATGAGCAGTTCTTC
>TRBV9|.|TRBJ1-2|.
CASSVGDYGYTF
TGTGCCAGCAGCGTAGGAGACTATGGCTACACCTTC
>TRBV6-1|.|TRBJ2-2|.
CASAKRGDVGELFF
TGTGCCAGCGCAAAAAGGGGGGACGTCGGGGAGCTGTTTTTT
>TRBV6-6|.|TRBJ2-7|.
CASSYSRNEQYF
TGTGCCAGCAGTTACTCCAGAAACGAGCAGTACTTC
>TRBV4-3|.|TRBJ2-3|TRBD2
CASSQDPGGVAGSTDTQYF
TGCGCCAGCAGCCAAGATCCAGGCGGGGTAGCGGGGAGCACAGATACGCAGTATTTT
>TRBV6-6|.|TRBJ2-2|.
CASSLQGDTGELFF
TGTGCCAGCAGCCTACAGGGTGACACCGGGGAGCTGTTTTTT
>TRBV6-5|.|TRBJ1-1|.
CASSSAGNTEAFF
TGTGCCAGCAGTTCCGCAGGGAACACTGAAGCTTTCTTT
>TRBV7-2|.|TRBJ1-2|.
CASTFGDGYTF
TGTGCCAGCACTTTCGGCGATGGCTACACCTTC